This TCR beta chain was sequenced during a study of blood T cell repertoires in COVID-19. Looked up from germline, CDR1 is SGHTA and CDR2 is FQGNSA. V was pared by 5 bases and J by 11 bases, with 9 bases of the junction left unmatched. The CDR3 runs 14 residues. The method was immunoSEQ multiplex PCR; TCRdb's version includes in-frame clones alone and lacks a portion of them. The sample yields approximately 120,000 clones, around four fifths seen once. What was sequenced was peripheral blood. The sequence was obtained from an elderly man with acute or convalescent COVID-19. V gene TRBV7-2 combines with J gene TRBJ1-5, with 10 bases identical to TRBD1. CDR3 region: CASSRDRGPRAQHF. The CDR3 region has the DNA TGTGCCAGCAGCAGGGACAGGGGACCTCGGGCCCAGCATTTT. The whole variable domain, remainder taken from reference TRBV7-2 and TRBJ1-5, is GAGVSQSPSNKVTEKGKDVELRCDPISGHTALYWYRQSLGQGLEFLIYFQGNSAPDKSGLPSDRFSAERTGGSVSTLTIQRTQQEDSAVYLCASSRDRGPRAQHFGDGTRLSIL.